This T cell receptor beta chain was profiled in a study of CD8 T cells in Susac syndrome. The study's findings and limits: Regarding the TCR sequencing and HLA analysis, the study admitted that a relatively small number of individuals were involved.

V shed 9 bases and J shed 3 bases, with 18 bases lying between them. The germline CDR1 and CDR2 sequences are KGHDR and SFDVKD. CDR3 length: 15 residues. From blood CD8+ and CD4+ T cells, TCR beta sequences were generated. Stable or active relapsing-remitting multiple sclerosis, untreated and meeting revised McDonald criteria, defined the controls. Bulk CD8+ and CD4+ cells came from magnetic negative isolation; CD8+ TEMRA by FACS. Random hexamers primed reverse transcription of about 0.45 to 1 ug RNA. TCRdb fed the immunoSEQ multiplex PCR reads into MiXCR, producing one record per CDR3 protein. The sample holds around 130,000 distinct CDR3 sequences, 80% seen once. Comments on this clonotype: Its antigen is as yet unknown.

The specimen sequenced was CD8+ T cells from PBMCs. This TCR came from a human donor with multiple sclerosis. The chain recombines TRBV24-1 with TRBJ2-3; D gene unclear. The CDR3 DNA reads TGTGCCACCGAGTCAAGCGTGACTCTTACAGATACGCAGTATTTT. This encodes CATESSVTLTDTQYF.